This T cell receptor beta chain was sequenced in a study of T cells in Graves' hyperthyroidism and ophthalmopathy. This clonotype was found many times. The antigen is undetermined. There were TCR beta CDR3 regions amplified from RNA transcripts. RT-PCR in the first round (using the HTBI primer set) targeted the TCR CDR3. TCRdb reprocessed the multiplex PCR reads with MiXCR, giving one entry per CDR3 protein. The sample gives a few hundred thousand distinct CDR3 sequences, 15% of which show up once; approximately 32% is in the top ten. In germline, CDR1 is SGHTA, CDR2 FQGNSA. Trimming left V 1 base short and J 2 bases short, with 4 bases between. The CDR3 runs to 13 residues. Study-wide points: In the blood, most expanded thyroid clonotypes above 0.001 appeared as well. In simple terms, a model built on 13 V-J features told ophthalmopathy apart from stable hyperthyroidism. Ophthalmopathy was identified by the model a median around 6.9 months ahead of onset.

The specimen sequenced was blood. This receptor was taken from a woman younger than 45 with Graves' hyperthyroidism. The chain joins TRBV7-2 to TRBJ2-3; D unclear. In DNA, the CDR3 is TGTGCCAGCAGCTTAGTGTCCACAGATACGCAGTATTTT. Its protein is CASSLVSTDTQYF.